Below are 3 T cell receptor beta chains sequenced from a single sample in a study of blood T cells in healthy people across ages. For the second PCR, which ran for about 6 to 11 cycles, a sample-barcoded 5' primer and a J-beta primer mix were used. A single record per CDR3 protein comes from TCRdb applying MiXCR to the 5' RACE reads. The sample lists 800,000 or so distinct CDR3 sequences; approximately 59% were seen once. What was sequenced was blood. The receptor set was obtained from a man aged 25-40 years in good health.

The chain employs TRBV4-2 and TRBJ2-1, with TRBD1 matching 11 bases. CDR1 is LGHNA and CDR2 is YNFKEQ in the germline V gene. There are 17 residues in the CDR3. J gave up 9 bases and V 5 bases, and 15 bases lay outside the gene matches. The CDR3: CASSLRIGGTGGFEQFF. CDR3 bases: TGTGCCAGCAGCTTACGAATCGGGGGGACAGGGGGATTTGAGCAGTTCTTC.

The rearrangement links TRBV6-5 to TRBJ2-1, with 8 positions matching TRBD1. With 8 bases clipped from V and 15 bases from J, the junction kept 9 bases outside the gene matches. This CDR3 is built from 11 residues. Germline CDR1 MNHEY, CDR2 SVGAGI. CDR3 amino acids: CASGRQGSWFF. The CDR3 DNA reads TGTGCCAGCGGCCGACAGGGGAGTTGGTTCTTC.

This chain links TRBV12-3 or TRBV12-4 with TRBJ1-2; D is perhaps TRBD1 (6 bases). The CDR3 covers 14 residues. Trimming took 4 bases from V and 7 from J, leaving 16 bases between them. Here the CDR3 reads CASSSGGRRIGYTF. The CDR3 DNA follows: TGTGCCAGCAGTTCCGGGGGGCGCAGGATTGGCTACACCTTC.